The clone carrying this T cell receptor beta chain appeared a few times. What it recognizes is unknown. The data belong to a study of Graves' ophthalmopathy and Graves' hyperthyroidism. Whole-study findings and limits: The model flagged ophthalmopathy progression at 70% to 71% sensitivity and less than 75% specificity. Blood shared most expanded thyroid clonotypes above 0.001 frequency.

The authors amplified TCR beta CDR3 regions, and they did so from RNA transcripts for repertoire sequencing. The workflow started with a first-round RT-PCR run with HTBI primers and then moved on to a second-round multiplex PCR. Each CDR3 protein is one row after TCRdb ran MiXCR on the multiplex PCR reads. The sample consists of roughly 600,000 distinct CDR3 sequences, under 45% of them appearing once. Each hyperthyroidism patient was newly diagnosed, with under 2 months' duration, and aged 18 to 65. The TCR sequence derives from an adult man with Graves' hyperthyroidism. The sample consisted of peripheral blood or thyroid tissue (not recorded which).

CDR3 loop: CASSQLINSPLHF. As DNA, the CDR3 is TGTGCCAGCAGCCAGTTAATTAATTCACCCCTCCACTTT. The rearrangement uses TRBV12-3 or TRBV12-4 and TRBJ1-6; D ambiguous. CDR3 size: 13 residues. V was cut by 6 bases and J by 6 bases, with 9 bases left in between.